This TCR beta chain was obtained from a study of blood T cells in healthy people across ages. Study-wide results and caveats: Per million T cells, the diversity of TCR beta decreased roughly linearly as age advanced. Because sorting was not performed, PBMCs prevented conclusive naive versus antigen-experienced comparison.

Remarks on this clonotype: Its target is not known.

Isolation per sample recovered at least 6 million PBMCs. The second PCR ran roughly 6 to 12 cycles with a sample-barcoded 5' primer and J-beta primers. TCRdb re-derived calls from the 5' RACE reads in MiXCR, one entry per CDR3 protein. This sample yields hundreds of thousands of distinct CDR3 sequences, of which approximately 24% are seen a single time; about 3% belongs to the top ten. There are 16 residues in the CDR3. Trimming removed 6 bases from V and 3 bases from J; junction bases left unmatched: 14. In addition, the sample was reused for a study of T cells of mothers and their children.

This rearrangement joins TRBV12-3 or TRBV12-4 to TRBJ2-7, with TRBD2 identical over 7 bases. The TCR was taken from a boy younger than 18 in good health. The material sequenced was blood. The CDR3 bases are TGTGCCAGCAGGCGGGGGTGGGGGGTCAACGTCTACGAGCAGTACTTC. This encodes CASRRGWGVNVYEQYF.